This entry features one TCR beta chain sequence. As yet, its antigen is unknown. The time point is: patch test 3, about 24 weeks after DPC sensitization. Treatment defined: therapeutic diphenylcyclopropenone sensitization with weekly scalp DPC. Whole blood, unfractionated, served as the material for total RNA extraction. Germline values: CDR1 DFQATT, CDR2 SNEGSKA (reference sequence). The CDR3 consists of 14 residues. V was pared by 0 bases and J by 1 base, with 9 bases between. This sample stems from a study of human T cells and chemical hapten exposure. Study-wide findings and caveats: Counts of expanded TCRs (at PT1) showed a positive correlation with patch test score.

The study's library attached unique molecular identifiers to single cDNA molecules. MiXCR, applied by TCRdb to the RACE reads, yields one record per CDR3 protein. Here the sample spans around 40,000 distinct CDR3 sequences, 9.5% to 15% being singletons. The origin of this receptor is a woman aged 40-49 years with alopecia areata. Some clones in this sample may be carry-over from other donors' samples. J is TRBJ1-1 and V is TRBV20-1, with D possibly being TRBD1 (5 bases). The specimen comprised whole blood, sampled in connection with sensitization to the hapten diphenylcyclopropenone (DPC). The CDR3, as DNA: TGCAGTGCTAGAGACGGGACGGCGAACACTGAAGCTTTCTTT. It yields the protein CSARDGTANTEAFF.